This entry lists 32 T cell receptor beta chains sequenced from one sample in a study of cytomegalovirus exposure and HLA in healthy donors. The PCR was carried out with 60 Vbeta primers and 13 Jbeta primers. Profiled with immunoSEQ multiplex PCR; TCRdb holds only in-frame clones, not every one. The table has about 270,000 clones, just over 70% seen once. What was sequenced was PBMCs. All receptors derive from a female donor in good health and CMV-seronegative.

V and J are TRBV14 and TRBJ1-1, with 10 nucleotides matching TRBD1. The trim removed 10 bases at V and 7 bases at J, leaving 6 bases unmatched. The CDR3 is made up of 12 amino acids. CDR1 is SGHDN and CDR2 is FVKESK in the germline V gene. CDR3 protein: CATNRDRGEAFF. CDR3 sequence (DNA): TGTGCCACCAACCGGGACAGGGGTGAAGCTTTCTTT. Filled out from reference TRBV14 and TRBJ1-1, the complete variable domain reads EAGVTQFPSHSVIEKGQTVTLRCDPISGHDNLYWYRRVMGKEIKFLLHFVKESKQDESGMPNNRFLAERTGGTYSTLKVQPAELEDSGVYFCATNRDRGEAFFGQGTRLTVV.

This clone was seen once. The chain couples TRBV2 to TRBJ2-2; D perhaps matches TRBD1 (5 bases). Germline V lookup: CDR1 SNHLY, CDR2 FYNNEI. V was trimmed by 7 bases and J by 0 bases, leaving 15 bases between them. The CDR3 has 16 residues. The CDR3 bases are TGTGCCAGCATTATAGAGACAGTAACGAACACCGGGGAGCTGTTTTTT. Protein: CASIIETVTNTGELFF.

The V call is TRBV4-2, the J call TRBJ1-1; maybe TRBD1 (5 bases). Germline V CDR1 and CDR2: LGHNA, YNFKEQ. Deletions cut 4 bases from V and 4 bases from J, with 16 bases between. The CDR3 is made up of 15 amino acids. The CDR3 protein is CASSPAGDGSTEAFF. For the CDR3, the DNA is TGTGCCAGCAGCCCGGCGGGGGACGGGTCCACTGAAGCTTTCTTT.

The chain joins TRBV5-6 to TRBJ2-7, with TRBD2 matching 14 bases. Trimming took 4 bases from V and 4 from J; bases not matched to a gene: 7. Per germline, CDR1 SGHDT and CDR2 YYEEEE. The CDR3 length is 16 residues. The DNA of the CDR3 is TGTGCCAGCAGCCTAGGACTAGCGGGAGGTGATTACGAGCAGTACTTC. Protein sequence: CASSLGLAGGDYEQYF.

This clone occurred once. J is TRBJ2-7 and V is TRBV10-3, with TRBD1 matching 7 bases. The V and J ends lost 6 bases and 7 bases, in that order; junction bases with no gene match: 6. Germline-derived CDR1 and CDR2 are ENHRY and SYGVKD. There are 12 residues in the CDR3. In nucleotides, the CDR3 is TGTGCCATCAGCTTAACAGGGGAGGAGCAGTACTTC. It translates to CAISLTGEEQYF.

The chain is built from TRBV6-1 and TRBJ2-3; D may be TRBD2 (6 bases). Trimming removed 1 base at V and 5 bases at J, with 13 bases between. The V gene's germline CDR1 is MNHNS and CDR2 SASEGT. This CDR3 comprises 15 residues. CDR3 bases: TGTGCCAGCAGTGAAGAAGGAGGGTCCCGAGATACGCAGTATTTT. Residues: CASSEEGGSRDTQYF.

The J gene is TRBJ2-7, the V gene TRBV27; 7 positions agree with TRBD2. The V and J ends lost 3 bases and 3 bases, in that order; junction bases with no gene match: 14. Germline V lookup: CDR1 MNHEY, CDR2 SMNVEV (reference sequence). This CDR3 has 17 amino acids. CDR3 nucleotides: TGTGCCAGCAGTTTTAAGTGGAGCGGGGCAACCCTCTACGAGCAGTACTTC. This translates into CASSFKWSGATLYEQYF.

Here the CDR3 DNA reads TGTGCCAGCAGGCCCCGGGAGGTAACTAATGAAAAACTGTTTTTT. Its protein product is CASRPREVTNEKLFF. The rearrangement uses TRBV6-6 and TRBJ1-4; D is uncertain. With 6 bases removed from V and 1 base from J, the gap between germline ends came to 12 bases. There are 15 residues in the CDR3. Germline V gene sequence: CDR1 MNHNY, CDR2 SVGAGI (reference sequence).

This clone occurred a few times. The chain combines TRBV18 with TRBJ2-1; perhaps TRBD1 as D (5 bases). The CDR3 is 16 residues long. Germline V gives CDR1 KGHSH, CDR2 LQKENI. The V and J ends lost 3 bases and 9 bases respectively, with 21 bases between them. The CDR3 nucleotides read TGTGCCAGCTCACCGGCTGGGGCAGGGTTTTTAGGTGAGCAGTTCTTC. This sequence encodes CASSPAGAGFLGEQFF.

This CDR3 is CASSFTGGYEQYF. The CDR3 DNA sequence: TGCGCCAGCAGCTTTACAGGGGGGTACGAGCAGTACTTC. The chain carries TRBV5-1 and TRBJ2-7; 8 nucleotides line up with TRBD1. Germline V gene sequence: CDR1 SGHRS, CDR2 YFSETQ. CDR3 length equals 13 residues. V lost 2 bases and J lost 4; bases outside the gene matches: 2.

The CDR3 loop reads CASSPSHRDEQYF. The CDR3 DNA reads TGTGCCAGCAGCCCTTCCCACAGGGACGAGCAGTACTTC. The V call is TRBV14, the J call TRBJ2-7; possible D gene TRBD1, 6 bases. The CDR3 sequence is 13 residues long. In germline, CDR1 is SGHDN, CDR2 FVKESK. The germline V and J ends were trimmed by 4 bases and 5 bases, with 12 bases remaining between them.

The chain employs TRBV6-4 and TRBJ2-2; TRBD2 is a possible D gene (6 bases). Trimming took 0 bases from V and 3 from J, leaving 8 bases between them. This CDR3 contains 15 residues. CDR1 and CDR2 from the germline V gene are MRHNA and SNTAGT. The CDR3 DNA reads as TGTGCCAGCAGTGACTCGGGGACTCACACCGGGGAGCTGTTTTTT. Its protein is CASSDSGTHTGELFF.

The genes are TRBV7-2 and TRBJ2-1, with 7 bases aligning to TRBD2. Germline V gene lookup returns CDR1 SGHTA and CDR2 FQGNSA. CDR3 length: 17 residues. V trimming: 4 bases; J trimming: 4 bases; junction bases outside the gene matches: 13. This CDR3 is CASSSPGGTNRYNEQFF. CDR3 coding DNA: TGTGCCAGCAGCTCCCCCGGGGGGACTAATAGGTACAATGAGCAGTTCTTC. Variable domain in full (rest from reference TRBV7-2 and TRBJ2-1): GAGVSQSPSNKVTEKGKDVELRCDPISGHTALYWYRQSLGQGLEFLIYFQGNSAPDKSGLPSDRFSAERTGGSVSTLTIQRTQQEDSAVYLCASSSPGGTNRYNEQFFGPGTRLTVL.

CDR3 sequence reads: CASSNEDSSPEQYF. In DNA, the CDR3 is TGTGCCAGCAGCAATGAGGACAGCTCTCCCGAGCAGTACTTC. The rearrangement uses TRBV16 and TRBJ2-7; weak D call: TRBD1 (6 bases). V was clipped by 5 bases and J by 6 bases, with 17 bases between them. Per the germline V gene, CDR1 is KGHSY and CDR2 is FQNENV. The CDR3 sequence is 14 residues long. The variable domain in full, with the rest retrieved from reference TRBV16 and TRBJ2-7, is GEEVAQTPKHLVRGEGQKAKLYCAPIKGHSYVFWYQQVLKNEFKFLISFQNENVFDETGMPKERFSAKCLPNSPCSLEIQATKLEDSAVYFCASSNEDSSPEQYFGPGTRLTVT.

The chain uses TRBV11-2 and TRBJ1-5; unclear D gene. Germline CDR1 reads SGHAT; CDR2 reads FQNNGV. CDR3 length equals 15 residues. The V gene lost 1 base and the J gene lost 0 bases, with 7 bases spanning the gap. The CDR3 coding sequence is TGTGCCAGCAGCTTAGGAGACTATAGCAATCAGCCCCAGCATTTT. It yields the protein CASSLGDYSNQPQHF.

The V call is TRBV10-3, the J call TRBJ2-7; the D is unclear. The germline V gene encodes CDR1 ENHRY and CDR2 SYGVKD. This CDR3 has 13 amino acids. V was pared by 2 bases and J by 0 bases, with 5 bases between. For the CDR3, the DNA is TGTGCCATCAGTGAGGAGAGCTCCTACGAGCAGTACTTC. Amino acids: CAISEESSYEQYF.

The genes are TRBV10-3 and TRBJ2-2, with TRBD2 matching 7 bases. V was pared by 8 bases and J by 4 bases, with 4 bases of the junction left unmatched. The CDR3 covers 13 residues. CDR1 ENHRY and CDR2 SYGVKD come from the germline V gene. CDR3 DNA: TGTGCCATCGGCGGCGGGGGCACCGGGGAGCTGTTTTTT. Its translation is CAIGGGGTGELFF.

This rearrangement joins TRBV25-1 to TRBJ2-7; D gene unclear. The germline V gene encodes CDR1 MGHDK and CDR2 SYGVNS. The CDR3 length is 15 residues. The ends were cut back, 7 bases at V and 2 bases at J, with 18 bases in the middle. The CDR3 here is CASTSTANPPYEQYF. For the CDR3, the DNA is TGTGCCAGCACCAGCACAGCCAATCCACCCTACGAGCAGTACTTC.

This clone was seen more than once but under ten times. This chain joins TRBV15 and TRBJ2-3; the D gene is possibly TRBD2 (5 bases). This CDR3 spans 14 amino acids. The ends were cut back, 6 bases at V and 5 bases at J, with 15 bases in the middle. Germline lookup yields CDR1 LNHNV and CDR2 YYDKDF (reference sequence). CDR3 DNA: TGTGCCACCAGTTCGGCGGGCGCCCAAGATACGCAGTATTTT. It specifies CATSSAGAQDTQYF.

The chain employs TRBV6-5 and TRBJ1-1; D may be TRBD1 (6 bases). The CDR3 totals 14 residues. Germline V gene sequence: CDR1 MNHEY, CDR2 SVGAGI. V was shortened by 4 bases and J by 1 base, with 10 bases between the two germline ends. The CDR3 region is CASSFWTANTEAFF. The CDR3, as DNA: TGTGCCAGCAGTTTTTGGACAGCGAACACTGAAGCTTTCTTT.

This clone was detected a few times. This chain links TRBV28 with TRBJ2-4, with TRBD1 as a possible D gene (6 bases). Trimming pared 3 bases from V and 6 bases from J, leaving 15 bases between. This CDR3 has 15 residues. The germline gives CDR1 MDHEN, CDR2 SYDVKM. The CDR3 is CASSFQGLQLNIQYF. CDR3 coding DNA: TGTGCCAGCAGTTTCCAGGGGCTCCAACTAAACATTCAGTACTTC.

CDR3 protein: CASSLRGSNYGYTF. DNA for the CDR3: TGTGCCAGCAGCTTAAGGGGGTCTAACTATGGCTACACCTTC. The chain combines TRBV7-9 with TRBJ1-2; possible D gene TRBD1, 6 bases. Germline V gene lookup returns CDR1 SEHNR and CDR2 FQNEAQ (reference sequence). The CDR3 sequence is 14 residues long. Trimming took 2 bases from V and 0 from J, leaving 7 bases between them. The entire variable domain, with the rest obtained from reference TRBV7-9 and TRBJ1-2, is as follows: DTGVSQNPRHKITKRGQNVTFRCDPISEHNRLYWYRQTLGQGPEFLTYFQNEAQLEKSRLLSDRFSAERPKGSFSTLEIQRTEQGDSAMYLCASSLRGSNYGYTFGSGTRLTVV.

This chain uses TRBV4-1 with TRBJ2-7; 9 nucleotides align to TRBD2. The V and J ends lost 1 base and 2 bases, in that order; junction bases with no gene match: 3. CDR1 is MGHRA and CDR2 is YSYEKL in the germline V gene. The CDR3 has 15 residues. The CDR3 DNA reads TGCGCCAGCAGCCAAGGACTAGCGGATACCTACGAGCAGTACTTC. Protein: CASSQGLADTYEQYF.

The chain joins TRBV30 to TRBJ1-1; no definite D call. V shed 3 bases and J shed 5 bases, with 10 bases lying between them. This CDR3 contains 12 residues. Germline loops: CDR1 GTSNPN, CDR2 SVGIG (reference sequence). The CDR3 region has the DNA TGTGCCTGGAGGGACTATGGGACTGAAGCTTTCTTT. This translates into CAWRDYGTEAFF.

The chain recombines TRBV27 with TRBJ2-1, with D maybe TRBD2 (6 bases). The V end lost 5 bases, the J end lost 0 bases, and 17 bases lay between the germline ends. The CDR3 is 17 residues long. From germline, CDR1 is MNHEY and CDR2 SMNVEV (reference sequence). The CDR3: CASSQSLADFSYNEQFF. The CDR3 nucleotides read TGTGCCAGCAGTCAATCATTAGCGGACTTCTCCTACAATGAGCAGTTCTTC.

The rearrangement links TRBV27 to TRBJ2-5, with 7 positions matching TRBD2. From germline, CDR1 is MNHEY and CDR2 SMNVEV (reference sequence). The junction had 8 bases not matched to a gene; V was cut back by 3 bases and J by 4 bases. CDR3 length: 15 amino acids. The CDR3 nucleotides read TGTGCCAGCAGTTTTTTGCGGGAGTACGGAGAGACCCAGTACTTC. It is translated as CASSFLREYGETQYF.

The chain couples TRBV7-3 to TRBJ2-1; TRBD2 matches 9 bases. The ends lost 2 bases at V and 9 bases at J; junction bases unmatched: 5. Germline V lookup: CDR1 SGHTA, CDR2 FQGTGA. The CDR3 runs to 14 residues. The chain's CDR3 is CASSLLAGQAEQFF. As DNA, the CDR3 is TGTGCCAGCAGCTTACTAGCGGGACAAGCTGAGCAGTTCTTC.

The V call is TRBV7-9, the J call TRBJ2-2; 8 bases line up with TRBD2. The CDR3 has 16 amino acids. Trimming took 1 base from V and 5 from J; bases not matched to a gene: 6. Germline-derived CDR1 and CDR2 are SEHNR and FQNEAQ (reference sequence). Here the CDR3 DNA reads TGTGCCAGCAGCTTAGGTCTAGCGGGCCCAACCGGGGAGCTGTTTTTT. This sequence encodes CASSLGLAGPTGELFF. Filled out from reference TRBV7-9 and TRBJ2-2, the complete variable domain reads DTGVSQNPRHKITKRGQNVTFRCDPISEHNRLYWYRQTLGQGPEFLTYFQNEAQLEKSRLLSDRFSAERPKGSFSTLEIQRTEQGDSAMYLCASSLGLAGPTGELFFGEGSRLTVL.

This clone was seen more than once but under ten times. The junction and the germline gene differ at one end; a read error may be behind it. V gene TRBV20-1 combines with J gene TRBJ2-5; unclear D gene. This CDR3 region has 11 residues. Germline CDR1 and CDR2: DFQATT and SNEGSKA (reference sequence). The CDR3, as DNA: TGCAGTGCTACAGATCAAGAGGCCCAGTACTTC. Amino acids: CSATDQEAQYF.

This chain joins TRBV4-1 and TRBJ2-6, with 7 bases aligning to TRBD2. Unmatched junction bases numbered 4, after V lost 3 bases and J lost 2 bases. The length of the CDR3 is 16 residues. Looked up from germline, CDR1 is MGHRA and CDR2 is YSYEKL. For the CDR3, the DNA is TGCGCCAGCAGCCAGGGGGGGAGTCCTGGGGCCAACGTCCTGACTTTC. Translation: CASSQGGSPGANVLTF.

In DNA form, the CDR3 reads TGCGCCAGCAGCTTTAGGACTGGAGCCCTCAATGAGCAGTTCTTC. This encodes CASSFRTGALNEQFF. The chain employs TRBV5-1 and TRBJ2-1, with D perhaps TRBD2 (5 bases). This CDR3 has 15 amino acids. The germline V gene encodes CDR1 SGHRS and CDR2 YFSETQ. V shed 2 bases and J shed 6 bases, with 15 bases lying between them.

This clone was counted a single time. The chain couples TRBV19 to TRBJ2-5, with 9 bases identical to TRBD1. This CDR3 has 16 amino acids. The germline V gene encodes CDR1 LNHDA and CDR2 SQIVND (reference sequence). J was trimmed by 4 bases and V by 3 bases; bases with no gene match: 9. The CDR3 protein is CASSMAGTGWVETQYF. In nucleotides, the CDR3 is TGTGCCAGTAGTATGGCCGGGACAGGGTGGGTAGAGACCCAGTACTTC.